This T cell receptor (beta chain) emerged from a study of blood T cell repertoires in COVID-19 (dated by TCRdb to the early 2020s). For the study in its entirety: Collaborator samples came from the United States, Italy and Spain and covered acute and convalescent phases of COVID-19. Subjects who had been exposed to COVID-19, were actively infected with it, or had recovered from it provided the deeply sampled blood TCRbeta repertoires that made up the dataset. The samples were drawn from the first 160 participants of the ongoing ImmuneRACE study and from some 1,300 subjects provided by 6 global collaborators. A de-identified subject ID, COVID-19 status, age in years and sex were almost always included in the sample metadata. The repertoires were released in a freely available public database intended as a resource for research on the immune response to SARS-CoV-2. The material from the prospective study consisted of cDNA or gDNA derived from T cells, B-cell-depleted T cells, or PBMCs. Where available, HLA class I and class II types were taken from metadata supplied by the sample provider and were not determined by assay-based typing. Results and caveats for the whole study, not just this receptor: The amount of clinical and demographic metadata varied by source and participant and was provided uncurated.

Comments on this clone: Its cognate antigen has yet to be identified. No qualities accompany the bases; no much larger clone lies one base away.

TCRbeta CDR3 regions were amplified from genomic DNA using the immunoSEQ Assay, a bias-controlled multiplex PCR. On the study's bioinformatics: The number of nucleated cells in each sample was estimated from the amplification of reference gene primers within the assay. To quantify the absolute abundance of each unique TCRbeta CDR3 rearrangement, sequence reads were collapsed and filtered. For each sample, productive Simpson clonality was calculated as the square root of Simpson's diversity index over productive rearrangements. TCRdb stores this immuneACCESS table with in-frame sequences only. Part of the clones is absent; in the studies checked, under half of the shortfall reflects unresolved V genes, and no reason is known for the rest. The DNA was the basis for D and trimming; V, J and clone size are from that table. In all, the sample holds some 160,000 clones, and under 90% of those were seen once. Roughly 2% of the sample is held by the ten biggest clonotypes.

Collaborating institutions collected whole blood in K2EDTA tubes following their own protocols. For TCRbeta analysis, collaborator samples were shipped as frozen whole blood, as isolated PBMCs, or as DNA extracted from either sample type. Germline trimming: 6 bases from V, 5 bases from J; junction bases outside gene matches: 6. The CDR3 measures 14 amino acids from cysteine to phenylalanine. Just CDR3 DNA is preserved here, 42 bases in frame from base 1. CDR1 LGHDT and CDR2 YNNKEL were looked up in the germline V gene (reference sequence). The chain is encoded by TRBV3-1 (or the pseudogene TRBV3-2) joined to TRBJ1-1; TRBD1 fits 10 bases in the junction. This TCR came from a woman older than 75 with acute or convalescent COVID-19. The sequenced sample consisted of peripheral blood. Read as DNA, the sequence is TGTGCCAGCAGTCGACAGGGGGCGCTTACTGAAGCTTTCTTT. Protein translation: CASSRQGALTEAFF.